This TCR beta chain emerged from a study of blood T cell repertoires in COVID-19. Across the whole study: Italy, Spain and the United States were the sources of the convalescent and acute COVID-19 samples. The cDNA or gDNA used as material had been derived from T cells, B-cell-depleted T cells, or PBMCs.

V gave up 6 bases and J gave up 2 bases; unmatched junction bases: 5. The CDR3 is 14 amino acids. Germline V gives CDR1 MDHEN, CDR2 SYDVKM. Per the authors' pipeline: Using reference gene primer amplification, nucleated cell counts were estimated. Assay: immunoSEQ multiplex PCR; the TCRdb copy retains only in-frame clones and omits some. That table gives V, J and clone size, and the DNA gave D and trimming. The table records about 250,000 clones, 70% to 85% of them present only once. The sequencing input was peripheral blood. The chain is built from TRBV28 and TRBJ2-7, with TRBD2 matching over 9 bases. This receptor was taken from a woman aged 80 or older with active or convalescent COVID-19. CDR3 DNA sequence: TGTGCCAGCAGGAGACTAGCGGAAACCTACGAGCAGTACTTC. It encodes CASRRLAETYEQYF.